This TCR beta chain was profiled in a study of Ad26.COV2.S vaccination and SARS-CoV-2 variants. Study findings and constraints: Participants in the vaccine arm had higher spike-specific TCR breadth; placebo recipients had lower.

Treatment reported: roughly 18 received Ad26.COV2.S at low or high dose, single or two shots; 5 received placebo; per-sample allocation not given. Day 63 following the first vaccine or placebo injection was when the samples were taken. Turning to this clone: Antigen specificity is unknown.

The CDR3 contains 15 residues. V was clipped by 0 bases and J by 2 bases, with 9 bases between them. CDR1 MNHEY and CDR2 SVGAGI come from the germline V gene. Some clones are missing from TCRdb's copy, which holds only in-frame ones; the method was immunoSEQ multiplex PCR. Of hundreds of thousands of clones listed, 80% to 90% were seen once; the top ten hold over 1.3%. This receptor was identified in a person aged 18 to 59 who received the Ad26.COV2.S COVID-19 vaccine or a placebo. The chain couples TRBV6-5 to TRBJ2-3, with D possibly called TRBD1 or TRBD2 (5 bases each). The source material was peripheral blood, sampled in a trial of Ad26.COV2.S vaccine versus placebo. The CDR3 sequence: CASSYSGRLTDTQYF. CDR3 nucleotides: TGTGCCAGCAGTTACTCGGGACGGCTCACAGATACGCAGTATTTT.